This T cell receptor beta chain was captured by sequencing in a study of CD8 T cells in ankylosing spondylitis. Comment on this clonotype: What it binds is unknown.

TCRdb re-derived calls from the 5' RACE reads in MiXCR, one entry per CDR3 protein. Among 100,000 to 150,000 distinct CDR3 sequences, roughly 15% were seen once, and the ten largest hold around a third. Findings and caveats of the study: Prior literature has documented some motif variants in synovial fluid and blood from reactive arthritis. Within ankylosing spondylitis blood, a TCR beta motif made up of seven to nine highly homologous variants appeared to be characteristic.

The CDR3 is made up of 16 amino acids. Germline V lookup: CDR1 SGHTA, CDR2 FQGNSA. V lost 5 bases and J 0 bases, leaving 14 bases between the germline ends. Sequencing was carried out using blood, either unsorted or a sorted T cell fraction (not recorded which). The chain has TRBV7-2 and TRBJ2-1; D is tentatively TRBD1 or TRBD2 (5 bases each). This TCR came from a male donor with ankylosing spondylitis. The CDR3 sequence is CASSRIGGSSYNEQFF. The CDR3 bases are TGTGCCAGCAGCCGAATTGGGGGAAGCTCCTACAATGAGCAGTTCTTC. The full variable domain, in which reference TRBV7-2 and TRBJ2-1 provide the parts outside the CDR3, is GAGVSQSPSNKVTEKGKDVELRCDPISGHTALYWYRQSLGQGLEFLIYFQGNSAPDKSGLPSDRFSAERTGGSVSTLTIQRTQQEDSAVYLCASSRIGGSSYNEQFFGPGTRLTVL.